The clone carrying this T cell receptor beta chain appeared a few times. Study processing details: Nucleated cell counts were estimated from reference gene primer amplification. The protocol was immunoSEQ multiplex PCR, while the TCRdb copy is restricted to in-frame clones and leaves out a portion. V and J calls and clone size are those listed in that table; D and trimming were worked out from the DNA. The sample has some 260,000 clones; 80% to 90% are singletons. CDR1 is MNHEY, CDR2 SVGAGI, per germline. The CDR3 is 14 amino acids. V was clipped by 6 bases and J by 3 bases, with 15 bases between them. Seattle participants joined during active infection and were tracked over time. This entry comes from a study of blood T cell repertoires in COVID-19. Study summary: Acute-phase and convalescent COVID-19 samples originated in the United States, Italy and Spain. PBMCs, B-cell-depleted T cells, or T cells were the source of the cDNA or gDNA that made up the material.

The sequence was collected from a woman in her 70s with COVID-19, enrolled during active disease. The rearrangement joins TRBV6-5 to TRBJ2-7; D is perhaps TRBD1 (5 bases). The sample taken for sequencing was peripheral blood. CDR3 DNA sequence: TGTGCCAGCAGCCCAGGGCAAGGAATCTACGAGCAGTACTTC. Translating gives CASSPGQGIYEQYF.